These T cell receptor beta chains were read from a single sample in a study of blood T cells in healthy people across ages. TCRdb reprocessed the 5' RACE reads with MiXCR, giving one entry per CDR3 protein. The table records roughly 650,000 distinct CDR3 sequences, approximately 31% of them present only once. Sequencing used blood. These receptors all come from a woman of 80 years or more in good health. Each CDR3 is given with its conserved first and last residue. Each record gives: J gene, V gene, clone size, D gene, CDR3 DNA, CDR3 protein. The D gene is left open where the match is weak. Size is omitted from some rows. Given values are once, few, many or a class for expanded clones.

j_call: TRBJ2-1
v_call: TRBV6-5
clone_size: once
d_call: TRBD2
cdr3_nt: TGTGCCAGCAGGGACGAGCGGGACTCCTACAATGAGCAGTTCTTC
cdr3_aa: CASRDERDSYNEQFF

j_call: TRBJ2-7
v_call: TRBV7-3
clone_size: many
d_call: .
cdr3_nt: TGTGCCAGCAGCTTAAGGGGTGGTGCATACGAGCAGTACTTC
cdr3_aa: CASSLRGGAYEQYF

j_call: TRBJ2-7
v_call: TRBV20-1
clone_size: many
d_call: .
cdr3_nt: TGCAGTGCTAGAGCGACAGTCTCCTACGAGCAGTACTTC
cdr3_aa: CSARATVSYEQYF

j_call: TRBJ2-1
v_call: TRBV4-3
clone_size: many
d_call: .
cdr3_nt: TGCGCCAGCAGCCAGAGGGGCTACTCCTACAATGAGCAGTTCTTC
cdr3_aa: CASSQRGYSYNEQFF

j_call: TRBJ1-3
v_call: TRBV4-1
clone_size: .
d_call: .
cdr3_nt: TGCGCCAGCAGCCAAGATGGGTGGTCAGGGATCCCTGGAAACACCATATATTTT
cdr3_aa: CASSQDGWSGIPGNTIYF

j_call: TRBJ2-7
v_call: TRBV4-1
clone_size: .
d_call: .
cdr3_nt: TGCGCCAGCAGCCAAGGCCAGGCAGTCTCCTACGAGCAGTACTTC
cdr3_aa: CASSQGQAVSYEQYF

j_call: TRBJ1-2
v_call: TRBV5-1
clone_size: many
d_call: TRBD1
cdr3_nt: TGCGCCAGCAGCCCGGACAGGGCCTCTTGGATGGATGGCTACACCTTC
cdr3_aa: CASSPDRASWMDGYTF

j_call: TRBJ2-4
v_call: TRBV7-9
clone_size: many
d_call: .
cdr3_nt: TGTGCCAGCAGCTCGGCCCCTCCAAACATTCAGTACTTC
cdr3_aa: CASSSAPPNIQYF

j_call: TRBJ2-5
v_call: TRBV9
clone_size: once
d_call: .
cdr3_nt: TGTGCCAGCAGCGCCTTCCTTGAGGCGAAAGGACGAGAGACCCAGTACTTC
cdr3_aa: CASSAFLEAKGRETQYF

j_call: TRBJ1-4
v_call: TRBV6-6
clone_size: .
d_call: .
cdr3_nt: TGTGCCAGCGGCCTCCGACGGACAACTAATGAAAAACTGTTTTTT
cdr3_aa: CASGLRRTTNEKLFF

j_call: TRBJ2-5
v_call: TRBV5-1
clone_size: .
d_call: .
cdr3_nt: TGCGGCCAGCACCTCGAGACCCAGTACTTC
cdr3_aa: CGQHLETQYF

j_call: TRBJ2-7
v_call: TRBV6-1
clone_size: .
d_call: .
cdr3_nt: TGTGCCAGCAGATTGACAGTTACGGCCTACGAGCAGTACTTC
cdr3_aa: CASRLTVTAYEQYF

j_call: TRBJ2-2
v_call: TRBV9
clone_size: .
d_call: .
cdr3_nt: TGTGCCAGCACTACAGGAATGAACACCGGGGAGCTGTTTTTT
cdr3_aa: CASTTGMNTGELFF

j_call: TRBJ2-1
v_call: TRBV25-1
clone_size: many
d_call: TRBD2
cdr3_nt: TGTGCCAGCAGTGAAGACATTTTAGCGGGGGGCTACAATGAGCAGTTCTTC
cdr3_aa: CASSEDILAGGYNEQFF

j_call: TRBJ2-1
v_call: TRBV4-1
clone_size: .
d_call: TRBD2
cdr3_nt: TGCGCCAGCAGCCAACTACTAGCGGACGTCTACAATGAGCAGTTCTTC
cdr3_aa: CASSQLLADVYNEQFF

j_call: TRBJ2-7
v_call: TRBV20-1
clone_size: many
d_call: .
cdr3_nt: TGCAGTGCCTTAACAGGAAACGAGCAGTACTTC
cdr3_aa: CSALTGNEQYF

j_call: TRBJ2-7
v_call: TRBV7-9
clone_size: many
d_call: .
cdr3_nt: TGTGCCAGCAGCTCTACTAGCCGTTACTACGAGCAGTACTTC
cdr3_aa: CASSSTSRYYEQYF

j_call: TRBJ2-1
v_call: TRBV4-1
clone_size: .
d_call: TRBD2
cdr3_nt: TGCGCCAGCAGCCAAGATGGGGCCGGCAGCGGGGTTTACAATGAGCAGTTCTTC
cdr3_aa: CASSQDGAGSGVYNEQFF

j_call: TRBJ2-5
v_call: TRBV12-3/TRBV12-4
clone_size: .
d_call: TRBD1
cdr3_nt: TGTGCCAGCAGTCGGGACAGGGGAATAGGAGATGCCCAGTACTTC
cdr3_aa: CASSRDRGIGDAQYF

j_call: TRBJ2-2
v_call: TRBV30
clone_size: .
d_call: .
cdr3_nt: TGTGCCTGGAGACACCCTCGTTCACTCCCCACATCTAACACCGGGGAGCTGTTTTTT
cdr3_aa: CAWRHPRSLPTSNTGELFF

j_call: TRBJ2-5
v_call: TRBV20-1
clone_size: many
d_call: TRBD2
cdr3_nt: TGCAGTGCTAGAGTGACCGGGACTAGCGGGGCAGGCACCCAGTACTTC
cdr3_aa: CSARVTGTSGAGTQYF